Listed here are 8 T cell receptor beta chains from one sample, sequenced in a study of blood T cell repertoires in COVID-19. The method was immunoSEQ multiplex PCR; TCRdb's version includes in-frame clones alone and lacks a portion of them. Among around 280,000 clones listed, 87% were seen once. The sequencing input was PBMCs or T cells enriched from blood (not recorded which). All receptors come from a woman aged 40 to 49 who had recovered from COVID-19.

The CDR3 loop is CASSLALRYTGELFF. For the CDR3, the DNA is TGTGCCAGCAGCTTAGCGCTGAGGTACACCGGGGAGCTGTTTTTT. The chain is built from TRBV7-9 and TRBJ2-2; D uncertain. V lost 0 bases and J lost 3, with 8 bases in between. The CDR3 runs to 15 residues. Germline CDR1 is SEHNR and CDR2 is FQNEAQ (reference sequence).

Note on this clone: Different DNA sequences within this sample yield the same CDR3. The V call is TRBV7-2, the J call TRBJ1-1; D ambiguous. Trimming pared 1 base from V and 2 bases from J, leaving 5 bases between. Germline CDR1 and CDR2: SGHTA and FQGNSA. This CDR3 contains 13 residues. The CDR3 sequence: CASSLGQNTEAFF. CDR3 DNA: TGTGCCAGCAGCTTAGGACAAAACACTGAAGCTTTCTTT.

The chain couples TRBV6-1 to TRBJ1-5, with D maybe TRBD1 (6 bases). Germline CDR1 MNHNS, CDR2 SASEGT. The CDR3 consists of 17 residues. V gave up 0 bases and J gave up 3 bases, with 15 bases separating them. This chain's CDR3 is CASSEAPQGYFNQPQHF. The CDR3 DNA sequence: TGTGCCAGCAGTGAAGCGCCGCAGGGGTACTTCAATCAGCCCCAGCATTTT.

The chain links TRBV11-2 to TRBJ1-2, with unresolved D. Germline assignment: CDR1 SGHAT and CDR2 FQNNGV. Trimming removed 1 base at V and 4 bases at J, with 16 bases between. The CDR3 is 16 residues long. The CDR3 spells CASSLGGVGEGYGYTF. The CDR3 DNA is TGTGCCAGCAGCTTAGGCGGGGTCGGGGAAGGCTATGGCTACACCTTC.

This chain connects TRBV7-9 to TRBJ2-7, with D perhaps matching TRBD1 (6 bases). CDR3 length equals 15 residues. Trimming pared 5 bases from V and 3 bases from J, leaving 17 bases between. Germline assignment: CDR1 SEHNR and CDR2 FQNEAQ (reference sequence). The DNA of the CDR3 is TGTGCCAGCAGCGAAAAACAGGGTATCATCTACGAGCAGTACTTC. Translation: CASSEKQGIIYEQYF.

The chain recombines TRBV7-9 with TRBJ2-2; the match to TRBD2 covers 7 bases. After removal of 5 bases from V and 7 bases from J, the junction contained 13 bases not matched to a gene. Looked up from germline, CDR1 is SEHNR and CDR2 is FQNEAQ (reference sequence). CDR3 size: 16 residues. In DNA, the CDR3 is TGTGCCAGCAGCCCCAAATCGGGAGGTTTGGACGGGGAGCTGTTTTTT. Encoded protein: CASSPKSGGLDGELFF. The variable domain in full, completed from reference TRBV7-9 and TRBJ2-2, reads DTGVSQNPRHKITKRGQNVTFRCDPISEHNRLYWYRQTLGQGPEFLTYFQNEAQLEKSRLLSDRFSAERPKGSFSTLEIQRTEQGDSAMYLCASSPKSGGLDGELFFGEGSRLTVL.

The rearrangement links TRBV28 to TRBJ2-1; TRBD1 is a possible D gene (6 bases). This CDR3 is 14 amino acids long. Germline-derived CDR1 and CDR2 are MDHEN and SYDVKM. With 5 bases removed from V and 2 bases from J, the gap between germline ends came to 10 bases. The CDR3 DNA follows: TGTGCCAGCAGTACCGGACAGACCTACAATGAGCAGTTCTTC. Translation: CASSTGQTYNEQFF.

The J gene is TRBJ1-2, the V gene TRBV27; tentative D call: TRBD1 (6 bases). V was pared by 6 bases and J by 5 bases, with 13 bases between. The CDR3 length is 13 residues. Germline V gene lookup returns CDR1 MNHEY and CDR2 SMNVEV (reference sequence). The CDR3 region is CASSAQGWYGYTF. The CDR3 region has the DNA TGTGCCAGCAGCGCACAGGGTTGGTATGGCTACACCTTC.